The 14 T cell receptor beta chains in this list originate from one sample, sequenced in a study of T cells after yellow fever vaccination (dated by TCRdb to between 2019 and 2020). Interpreted using the paper, the treatment or condition label stands for: live attenuated yellow fever vaccine strain. The library came from 5' RACE. The reads were generated on an Illumina HiSeq 2500. Starting from the raw public reads, TCRdb applied fastp trimming at Q25, assembled clones with MiXCR and retained in-frame beta chains. Rows are unified per CDR3 protein, each entry keeping the most common DNA and genes. The sample records roughly 30,000 distinct CDR3 sequences, over 9.5% of which are singletons. Roughly 12% of the sample is in the top ten clones. Specimen: PBMCs, either bulk or a sorted T-cell subset (CD4+, CD8+, memory, or dextramer-sorted; not recorded which), collected approximately 16 days after the first yellow fever vaccination. All receptors derive from a young man who received the YFV17D yellow fever vaccine.

This clonotype was detected ten times or more. The chain couples TRBV3-1 to TRBJ2-5; D ambiguous. V lost 0 bases and J 12 bases, leaving 11 bases between the germline ends. Germline V gives CDR1 LGHDT, CDR2 YNNKEL (reference sequence). The CDR3 sequence is 12 residues long. The CDR3 DNA is TGTGCCAGCAGCCAAGATTGGGGTTCGAAGTACTTC. Translating it yields CASSQDWGSKYF.

This clonotype was seen repeatedly, ten times or more. The rearrangement links TRBV29-1 to TRBJ1-2; 8 bases fit TRBD1. The CDR3 has 11 residues. Germline V gene data show CDR1 as SQVTM and CDR2 as ANQGSEA. Germline trimming cut 4 bases from V and 7 bases from J; bases unmatched to any gene: 2. CDR3 amino acids: CSVGQGAGYTF. DNA for the CDR3: TGCAGCGTTGGTCAGGGGGCTGGCTACACCTTC.

For this clonotype: Just one base apart from a much larger clone, this may be a read error. This chain uses TRBV20-1 with TRBJ1-5; D might be TRBD1 (5 bases). The length of the CDR3 is 15 residues. Between the trimmed V and J ends, which lost 4 bases and 5 bases, there was a span of 18 bases. CDR1 is DFQATT, CDR2 SNEGSKA, per germline (reference sequence). Written as DNA, the CDR3 is TGCAGTGCTAAACAACCGTGGGGGGTTGATCAGCCCCAGCATTTT. Residues: CSAKQPWGVDQPQHF.

This clonotype was counted at least ten times. In DNA, the CDR3 is TGTGCCAGCAGTTTACCCGGGACAAACCGAGGCTACACCTTC. It yields the protein CASSLPGTNRGYTF. The J gene is TRBJ1-2, the V gene TRBV28; a possible D gene is TRBD1 (6 bases). CDR1 and CDR2 from the germline V gene are MDHEN and SYDVKM. The CDR3 has 14 residues. The germline V and J ends were trimmed by 2 bases and 8 bases, with 15 bases remaining between them.

This clonotype was counted many times. The V gene is TRBV10-2, the J gene TRBJ2-5; 10 bases fit TRBD1. This CDR3 spans 15 amino acids. Germline-derived CDR1 and CDR2 are WSHSY and SAAADI. Trimming cost V 6 bases and J 4 bases; bases outside gene matches: 8. The CDR3 here is CASSDRDRGGETQYF. In DNA, the CDR3 is TGCGCCAGCAGCGACAGGGACAGGGGAGGAGAGACCCAGTACTTC.

This clonotype was detected many times. V and J are TRBV5-1 and TRBJ2-2, with TRBD1 identical over 7 bases. Per the germline V gene, CDR1 is SGHRS and CDR2 is YFSETQ. The CDR3 length is 13 residues. With 2 bases clipped from V and 6 bases from J, the junction kept 1 base outside the gene matches. CDR3 amino acids: CASSFTGAGELFF. The CDR3 bases are TGCGCCAGCAGCTTTACAGGGGCCGGGGAGCTGTTTTTT.

This clonotype was detected ten times or more. The V call is TRBV20-1, the J call TRBJ2-5; 7 nucleotides line up with TRBD2. The CDR3 is 13 residues long. The germline V gene has CDR1 DFQATT and CDR2 SNEGSKA (reference sequence). Unmatched junction bases numbered 7, after V lost 4 bases and J lost 5 bases. Here the CDR3 DNA reads TGCAGTGCTAAACTAGCGAGTCGGGAGACCCAGTACTTC. This encodes CSAKLASRETQYF.

The rearrangement joins TRBV5-4 to TRBJ1-6, with 9 bases matching TRBD1. The germline gives CDR1 SGHNT, CDR2 YYREEE (reference sequence). The V segment lost 4 bases and the J segment 8 bases; nucleotides outside the gene matches: 7. The CDR3 covers 15 residues. The CDR3 region has the DNA TGTGCCAGCAGCAGGTCGACAGGGGGGGATTCACCCCTCCACTTT. The encoded protein is CASSRSTGGDSPLHF. Looking up the rest from reference TRBV5-4 and TRBJ1-6 gives the full variable domain: ETGVTQSPTHLIKTRGQQVTLRCSSQSGHNTVSWYQQALGQGPQFIFQYYREEENGRGNFPPRFSGLQFPNYSSELNVNALELDDSALYLCASSRSTGGDSPLHFGNGTRLTVT.

This clonotype was recorded at least ten times. The J gene is TRBJ2-1, the V gene TRBV7-6, with D possibly being TRBD1 or TRBD2 (6 bases each). V was shortened by 4 bases and J by 7 bases, with 17 bases between the two germline ends. This CDR3 is built from 15 residues. The germline CDR1 and CDR2 sequences are SGHVS and FNYEAQ. The DNA for the CDR3 is TGTGCCAGCAGCTCCCTCACGGGGGCTGTTAATGAGCAGTTCTTC. As protein: CASSSLTGAVNEQFF.

This clonotype was observed at least ten times. The chain carries TRBV7-2 and TRBJ1-3; D gene uncertain. Germline loops: CDR1 SGHTA, CDR2 FQGNSA. The CDR3 has 14 residues. The ends were cut back, 5 bases at V and 8 bases at J, with 16 bases in the middle. The CDR3 region is CASSPGPLADTIYF. CDR3 DNA: TGTGCCAGCAGCCCCGGGCCTTTAGCGGACACCATATATTTT.

In its sample, this clonotype was seen many times. This chain connects TRBV7-2 to TRBJ1-2, with D unresolved. This CDR3 comprises 12 residues. Per the germline V gene, CDR1 is SGHTA and CDR2 is FQGNSA. V was shortened by 2 bases and J by 8 bases, with 9 bases between the two germline ends. CDR3 sequence (DNA): TGTGCCAGCAGCTTACTTCCTTGGGGCTACACCTTC. This codes for CASSLLPWGYTF.

There are many counts of this clonotype. The chain uses TRBV15 and TRBJ2-1; 7 nucleotides match TRBD2. Germline V gene data show CDR1 as LNHNV and CDR2 as YYDKDF (reference sequence). V lost 1 base, J lost 8 bases, and 11 bases stayed unmatched. The CDR3 runs 16 residues. As DNA, the CDR3 is TGTGCCACCAGCAGAGGGGCATACGGGGGGAGAGATGAGCAGTTCTTC. Encoded protein: CATSRGAYGGRDEQFF.

This clonotype was seen at least ten times. The chain is built from TRBV19 and TRBJ1-5; 9 nucleotides align to TRBD1. The CDR3 spans 15 residues. Trimming took 2 bases from V and 7 from J; bases not matched to a gene: 6. The germline V gene encodes CDR1 LNHDA and CDR2 SQIVND (reference sequence). The CDR3 coding sequence is TGTGCCAGTAGTATATTCGGGACAGGGAAACAGCCCCAGCATTTT. It specifies CASSIFGTGKQPQHF.

Ten or more counts support this clonotype. The chain links TRBV27 to TRBJ2-1, with D perhaps TRBD1 (5 bases). This CDR3 region has 14 residues. V was cut by 4 bases and J by 6 bases, with 13 bases left in between. Germline assignment: CDR1 MNHEY and CDR2 SMNVEV (reference sequence). The CDR3 coding sequence is TGTGCCAGCAGTTCATGGCCGCAGGGCAATGAGCAGTTCTTC. Amino acids: CASSSWPQGNEQFF.